A single sample is the source of the 13 T cell receptor beta chains below, sequenced in a study of tumor-infiltrating lymphocytes in primary liver carcinoma. For each extraction, RNA and DNA were obtained together from 20-30 mg of unsorted bulk tissue. A primer in the constant region served to generate TCR beta cDNA from roughly 550 ng of total RNA. Three nested multiplex PCR rounds of slightly modified ARM-PCR generated TCR beta libraries. A C-beta reverse primer was combined with TRBV1-TRBV30 forward primers in the first two PCR rounds, and each round had roughly 9 cycles. TCRdb passed the multiplex PCR reads through MiXCR, listing each CDR3 protein once. The table records around 60,000 distinct CDR3 sequences, around 64% of them present only once. Source material: liver tumor tissue from sampling region 4. The subset is: tumor region T4, right-lateral pole. All receptors derive from a man aged 40-55 years with primary liver carcinoma and hepatitis B virus infection.

The sample holds a few counts of this clonotype. A read error may produce the germline difference seen at one junction end. V and J are TRBV29-1 and TRBJ2-1, with 15 bases identical to TRBD2. This CDR3 is 15 amino acids long. Germline V gene sequence: CDR1 SQVTM, CDR2 ANQGSEA. The CDR3 sequence is CNVGLAGGLYNEQFF. CDR3 sequence (DNA): TGCAACGTTGGACTAGCGGGAGGGCTCTACAATGAGCAGTTCTTC.

Only one count was recorded for this clonotype. This rearrangement joins TRBV7-9 to TRBJ2-1, with D unclear. This CDR3 is built from 13 residues. Germline lookup yields CDR1 SEHNR and CDR2 FQNEAQ (reference sequence). V lost 10 bases and J 12 bases, leaving 22 bases between the germline ends. CDR3 sequence (DNA): TGTGCCAACAACTTAGAGCATTGGGAATGGCAGTTCTTC. This translates into CANNLEHWEWQFF.

Concerning this clonotype: One end of the junction varies from germline; a read error may be responsible. The chain carries TRBV5-4 and TRBJ2-4; TRBD2 aligns across 9 bases. This CDR3 has 15 residues. Germline V gene sequence: CDR1 SGHNT, CDR2 YYREEE (reference sequence). CDR3 coding DNA: TGTGCCTGCAGCGGAATTAGCGGGAGTACGTACATTCAGTACTTC. Protein product: CACSGISGSTYIQYF.

The V gene is TRBV11-2, the J gene TRBJ1-4; no firm D call. Germline-derived CDR1 and CDR2 are SGHAT and FQNNGV. The CDR3 contains 16 residues. The CDR3 sequence: CTNTKTPGGTNEKLFF. The CDR3 nucleotides read TGTACCAATACCAAGACTCCAGGAGGAACAAATGAAAAACTGTTTTTT.

The J gene is TRBJ2-7, the V gene TRBV29-1; D remains unclear. Trimming took 7 bases from V and 4 from J, leaving 14 bases between them. Germline V gene data show CDR1 as SQVTM and CDR2 as ANQGSEA. This CDR3 spans 12 amino acids. CDR3 DNA sequence: TGCAGCGCCGTAGGACCGATTTACGAGCAGTACTTC. Translated, it gives CSAVGPIYEQYF.

Remarks on this clonotype: One end of the junction varies from germline; a read error may be responsible. The rearrangement joins TRBV4-3 to TRBJ2-6, with D tentatively TRBD2 (6 bases). This CDR3 comprises 17 residues. Germline V gene sequence: CDR1 LGHNA, CDR2 YSLEER. CDR3 region: CSSSQDGSGRGANILTF. The DNA of the CDR3 is TGCTCCAGCAGCCAAGATGGGTCAGGGCGCGGGGCCAACATCCTAACTTTC.

This clonotype was counted at least ten times. An end of the junction differs from the germline gene, which may be a read error. This sequence joins TRBV11-2 and TRBJ2-4; D unclear. Germline CDR1 SGHAT, CDR2 FQNNGV. CDR3 length: 15 residues. The CDR3 DNA reads as TGTGCCAGCATCACTTCGGCGGTAGCCAAAAACATTCAGTGCTTC. This encodes CASITSAVAKNIQCF.

This clonotype was counted between two and nine times. J is TRBJ2-5 and V is TRBV29-1; D might be TRBD1 (5 bases). The length of the CDR3 is 14 residues. CDR1 is SQVTM, CDR2 ANQGSEA, per germline. CDR3 nucleotides: TGCATCGTGACGGACCCGGACACACAAGAGACCCAGTACTTC. Encoded protein: CIVTDPDTQETQYF.

As regards this clonotype: Its ends do not fully match the called genes, so a read error is possible. The V call is TRBV6-5, the J call TRBJ2-2; D possibly corresponds to TRBD2 (5 bases). CDR1 is MNHEY, CDR2 SVGAGI, per germline. The CDR3 contains 12 residues. The CDR3 nucleotides read TGTGCCACCGGGATAAACACCGGGGAGCCGTTTTTT. Residues: CATGINTGEPFF.

This clonotype was recorded a few times. Since a much larger clone is just one base distant, this may be a read error. The chain recombines TRBV29-1 with TRBJ1-3, with unresolved D. This CDR3 spans 12 amino acids. Germline V CDR1 and CDR2: SQVTM, ANQGSEA. The CDR3 here is CSVKGNGNTIYF. For the CDR3, the DNA is TGCAGTGTAAAGGGTAATGGAAACACCATATATTTT. Looking up the rest from reference TRBV29-1 and TRBJ1-3 gives the full variable domain: SAVISQKPSRDICQRGTSLTIQCQVDSQVTMMFWYRQQPGQSLTLIATANQGSEATYESGFVIDKFPISRPNLTFSTLTVSNMSPEDSSIYLCSVKGNGNTIYFGEGSWLTVV.

This clonotype has just one count. A much bigger clone sits one base away, suggesting this may be a read error. The rearrangement uses TRBV6-1 and TRBJ1-1, with 7 bases fitting TRBD1. This CDR3 contains 12 residues. V lost 8 bases, J lost 5 bases, and 5 bases stayed unmatched. Germline CDR1 and CDR2: MNHNS and SASEGT. The CDR3 loop reads CASGTVWTEAFF. The CDR3 DNA is TGTGCCAGCGGGACAGTGTGGACTGAAGCTTTCTTT.

In the case of this clonotype: The CDR3 does not close with the conserved phenylalanine or tryptophan, likely indicating a read error. The DNA is omitted, as the CDR3 cannot be located on it reliably, and the CDR3 follows TCRdb's listing. V and J are TRBV11-3 and TRBJ2-1; the DNA was not used to check the table's D call, TRBD2. With termini counted, the CDR3 has 15 amino acids. Germline assignment: CDR1 SGHNT and CDR2 YENEEA. CDR3 amino acids: CASSAGTREINEKFY.

In its sample, this clonotype was seen many times. The chain recombines TRBV29-1 with TRBJ2-1; D gene unclear. Trimming removed 4 bases from V and 6 bases from J, with 10 bases in between. This CDR3 is 12 amino acids long. The germline gives CDR1 SQVTM, CDR2 ANQGSEA. The CDR3 spells CSVVGLVNEQFF. CDR3 in DNA: TGCAGCGTTGTCGGTCTAGTCAATGAGCAGTTCTTC.